The 16 T cell receptor beta chains in this list originate from one sample, sequenced in a study of beta chain features in type 1 diabetes. General study findings and limits: There was a moderate but significant shortening of TCRB CDR3s in all four CD4+ subsets of Type 1 diabetes patients.

Expressed TCRB transcripts were sequenced after all isolated RNA was converted to cDNA. The repertoire was sequenced with immunoSEQ multiplex PCR; TCRdb's copy has only in-frame clones and lacks some. The data contain under 850,000 clones, around an eighth of them singletons. Antigens for these TCRs are unknown. Sequencing used naive CD4+ T cells from blood. All receptors come from a young man with type 1 diabetes.

The chain joins TRBV4-1 to TRBJ1-2; 8 bases agree with TRBD1. The CDR3 sequence is 16 residues long. Germline assignment: CDR1 MGHRA and CDR2 YSYEKL. V lost 0 bases to trimming and J lost 4 bases; unmatched junction nucleotides: 7. In nucleotides, the CDR3 is TGCGCCAGCAGCCAAGAAACAGGGGGAGCAGGCTATGGCTACACCTTC. Amino acid sequence: CASSQETGGAGYGYTF.

This clone was seen a few times. V usage is TRBV29-1 and J usage is TRBJ2-4, with D uncertain. Trimming cost V 1 base and J 8 bases, with 18 bases left between them. This CDR3 spans 15 amino acids. Germline V gene sequence: CDR1 SQVTM, CDR2 ANQGSEA. In DNA, the CDR3 is TGCAGCGTTGAAGCGGTAGAACGGTCTTCCGACATTCAGTACTTC. The encoded protein is CSVEAVERSSDIQYF.

This clone was counted a few times. The chain couples TRBV29-1 to TRBJ2-7; D is possibly TRBD2 (6 bases). The germline gives CDR1 SQVTM, CDR2 ANQGSEA. The CDR3 sequence is 14 residues long. V lost 0 bases and J lost 4, with 13 bases in between. The CDR3 protein is CSVEERDCLYEQYF. Written as DNA, the CDR3 is TGCAGCGTTGAAGAAAGGGACTGCCTATACGAGCAGTACTTC.

In its sample, this clone was seen a few times. This chain links TRBV4-1 with TRBJ2-7; TRBD2 matches 9 bases. In germline, CDR1 is MGHRA, CDR2 YSYEKL. The CDR3 loop spans 17 amino acids. The trim removed 0 bases at V and 4 bases at J, leaving 10 bases unmatched. CDR3 amino acids: CASSQDLKAGGRYEQYF. The CDR3 DNA follows: TGCGCCAGCAGCCAAGATCTAAAAGCGGGGGGCCGATACGAGCAGTACTTC.

A remark on this clone: One end of the junction fails to match germline, which may point to a read error. The J gene is TRBJ2-5, the V gene TRBV7-7; D is perhaps TRBD2 (6 bases). Near its end, the DNA agrees better with TRBJ2-7, so the J call may be wrong. The CDR3 consists of 13 residues. CDR1 and CDR2 (germline): SSHAT, FNYEAQ (reference sequence). CDR3 nucleotide sequence: TGTGCTAGCAGCTTGGCAGGGAGGCACGAGCAGTACTTC. This sequence encodes CASSLAGRHEQYF.

This clone was detected a few times. The chain is built from TRBV7-6 and TRBJ2-1, with 8 bases that match TRBD2. CDR1 is SGHVS, CDR2 FNYEAQ, per germline. This CDR3 spans 15 amino acids. V was pared by 6 bases and J by 5 bases, with 9 bases of the junction left unmatched. DNA for the CDR3: TGTGCCAGCAGTTATCTAGCGGGTGAAAACAATGAGCAGTTCTTC. This codes for CASSYLAGENNEQFF.

This clone occurred a few times. This chain uses TRBV18 with TRBJ1-1; TRBD1 aligns across 10 bases. V shed 3 bases, J shed 5 bases, and the junction held 9 bases outside the gene matches. Germline assignment: CDR1 KGHSH and CDR2 LQKENI. This CDR3 is built from 16 residues. The CDR3 DNA follows: TGTGCCAGCTCACCCAGGCCCTGGGACAGGGGAACTGAAGCTTTCTTT. Residues: CASSPRPWDRGTEAFF.

The CDR3 bases are TGTGCCAGCAGCCCGGTTAGGGGACAGTTCTATGGCTACACCTTC. Protein: CASSPVRGQFYGYTF. This chain uses TRBV7-9 with TRBJ1-2, with 7 bases identical to TRBD1. Germline loops: CDR1 SEHNR, CDR2 FQNEAQ (reference sequence). This CDR3 region has 15 residues. Trimming took 5 bases from V and 4 from J; bases not matched to a gene: 10.

This clone was detected only a few times. Germline and junction disagree at one end, which may indicate a read error. Within the sample, other DNA sequences also encode this same CDR3. The genes are TRBV5-1 and TRBJ2-7, with D possibly TRBD1 on 6 matching bases. CDR3 length: 14 residues. Germline CDR1 reads SGHRS; CDR2 reads YFSETQ. CDR3: CASSLEGGSYEQYF. CDR3 nucleotide sequence: TGCGCCAGCAGTTTGGAAGGGGGCTCCTACGAGCAGTACTTC.

The chain couples TRBV5-1 to TRBJ2-3; tentatively, D is TRBD2 (6 bases). Germline lookup yields CDR1 SGHRS and CDR2 YFSETQ. Deletions cut 4 bases from V and 0 bases from J, with 9 bases between. The CDR3 sequence is 14 residues long. CDR3 in DNA: TGCGCCAGCAGCGGGACTGTTAGCACAGATACGCAGTATTTT. Translated, it gives CASSGTVSTDTQYF.

This rearrangement joins TRBV5-1 to TRBJ2-5; 7 bases map to TRBD2. The germline gives CDR1 SGHRS, CDR2 YFSETQ. CDR3 length: 15 amino acids. V gave up 0 bases and J gave up 5 bases; unmatched junction bases: 7. In DNA, the CDR3 is TGCGCCAGCAGCTTGGTAGGACTAGAGGGGGAGACCCAGTACTTC. It specifies CASSLVGLEGETQYF.

V and J are TRBV5-1 and TRBJ1-6; tentatively, D is TRBD1 (6 bases). V lost 0 bases and J lost 0, with 10 bases in between. The V gene's germline CDR1 is SGHRS and CDR2 YFSETQ. The CDR3 contains 17 residues. CDR3 loop: CASSLERGSSYNSPLHF. The CDR3 DNA follows: TGCGCCAGCAGCTTGGAGAGGGGGAGCTCCTATAATTCACCCCTCCACTTT. Variable domain in full (rest from reference TRBV5-1 and TRBJ1-6): KAGVTQTPRYLIKTRGQQVTLSCSPISGHRSVSWYQQTPGQGLQFLFEYFSETQRNKGNFPGRFSGRQFSNSRSEMNVSTLELGDSALYLCASSLERGSSYNSPLHFGNGTRLTVT.

This clone was observed a few times. The chain couples TRBV7-2 to TRBJ1-3; no reliable D call. This CDR3 comprises 12 residues. From germline, CDR1 is SGHTA and CDR2 FQGNSA. The V end was cut by 3 bases, the J end by 4 bases, with 4 bases between. The CDR3 sequence: CASSFGGNTIYF. The DNA for the CDR3 is TGTGCCAGCAGCTTTGGGGGAAACACCATATATTTT.

Only a few counts were recorded for this clone. The chain combines TRBV7-7 with TRBJ2-3; D uncertain. Germline V gene lookup returns CDR1 SSHAT and CDR2 FNYEAQ (reference sequence). The CDR3 has 13 amino acids. V dropped 3 bases and J dropped 2 bases, with 6 bases sitting between them. CDR3 protein: CASSLTDTDTQYF. The CDR3 nucleotides read TGTGCCAGCAGCTTGACGGACACAGATACGCAGTATTTT.

The chain recombines TRBV5-1 with TRBJ1-3, with D unresolved. The ends were cut back, 1 base at V and 0 bases at J, with 11 bases in the middle. The CDR3 is 16 amino acids. Germline V gives CDR1 SGHRS, CDR2 YFSETQ. The DNA of the CDR3 is TGCGCCAGCAGCTTGAATCAGCCCAGCTCTGGAAACACCATATATTTT. This sequence encodes CASSLNQPSSGNTIYF.

The chain is built from TRBV11-3 and TRBJ2-3; a possible D gene is TRBD2 (7 bases). V was cut by 0 bases and J by 2 bases, with 15 bases left in between. CDR1 and CDR2 (germline): SGHNT, YENEEA. This CDR3 has 17 residues. CDR3 sequence (DNA): TGTGCCAGCAGCTTAGATTCCGCGGGGGCCTCCACAGATACGCAGTATTTT. Amino acid sequence: CASSLDSAGASTDTQYF.